This TCR beta chain was found in a study of T cell changes during pregnancy in multiple sclerosis. The CDR3 has 15 amino acids. Per germline, CDR1 SGDLS and CDR2 YYNGEE. V was clipped by 2 bases and J by 2 bases; unmatched bases: 3. This clone was seen just once. The repertoire was sequenced with immunoSEQ multiplex PCR; TCRdb's copy has only in-frame clones and lacks some. The sample shows approximately 70,000 clones, approximately 91% of them seen only once. The sequence came from a female donor with multiple sclerosis, enrolled in a pregnancy study. J is TRBJ1-4 and V is TRBV9, with 7 bases aligning to TRBD1. The material was peripheral blood, obtained in the first trimester of pregnancy. The CDR3 DNA sequence: TGTGCCAGCAGCGTCAGGGGGAGTACTAATGAAAAACTGTTTTTT. Amino acid sequence: CASSVRGSTNEKLFF.